This record looks at one T cell receptor (beta chain) sequence and its context. The source of the sample is a study of T cells in tuberculosis. Overall study context: CD1B tetramers identified T cells specific for mycobacterial lipid GMM. Study findings and constraints: The stringent gate may have excluded weak CD1B-GMM tetramer binders.

After thawing and overnight rest, PBMC were stained with GMM-loaded CD1B tetramer, viability dye and anti-CD3 for sorting. The CD1B tetramers carried C32 glucose monomycolate purified from Rhodococcus equi. PBMC for tetramer sorting were first depleted of CD14-expressing monocytes. From each donor, roughly 99,000 tetramer-negative cells were sorted. The repertoire was sequenced with immunoSEQ multiplex PCR; TCRdb's copy has only in-frame clones and lacks some. The table includes approximately 88,000 clones, just over 90% detected once. V lost 0 bases and J lost 0, with 14 bases in between. This CDR3 contains 17 residues. Germline assignment: CDR1 SNHLY and CDR2 FYNNEI.

The source is an adult woman with latent tuberculosis. The specimen was CD1b-GMM tetramer-negative cells sorted from PBMCs. The chain links TRBV2 to TRBJ1-2, with D uncertain. CDR3 amino acids: CASSEAIWADANYGYTF. In DNA, the CDR3 is TGTGCCAGCAGTGAAGCAATTTGGGCAGACGCTAACTATGGCTACACCTTC.